This TCR beta chain was sequenced in a study of T cell responses to AZD1222 COVID-19 vaccine. Study-level points and caveats: AZD1222 recipients seropositive at baseline numbered only five to seven. Donors were chiefly white British, with a greater number of females, and clonal diversity was perhaps underestimated. Unmutated regions of variants are reportedly targeted by nearly half of spike-specific TCRs. Receipt of two AZD1222 doses was followed by a rise in Spike-specific TCR breadth and depth.

This clone has a handful of counts. The antigen is unknown. The assay was immunoSEQ multiplex PCR, and TCRdb's table has in-frame clones only and misses some. The sample lists about 130,000 clones; roughly 87% were seen once. Germline assignment: CDR1 LGHNT and CDR2 FRNRAP. CDR3 length: 13 amino acids. The sample in question was peripheral blood, obtained on day 0 of AZD1222 vaccination. V and J are TRBV12-5 and TRBJ2-1; possible D gene TRBD1, 6 bases. This sequence was found in an adult in good health. The CDR3 DNA reads TGTGCCAGTACCGACAGGAACTACAATGAGCAGTTCTTC. This gives the protein CASTDRNYNEQFF.